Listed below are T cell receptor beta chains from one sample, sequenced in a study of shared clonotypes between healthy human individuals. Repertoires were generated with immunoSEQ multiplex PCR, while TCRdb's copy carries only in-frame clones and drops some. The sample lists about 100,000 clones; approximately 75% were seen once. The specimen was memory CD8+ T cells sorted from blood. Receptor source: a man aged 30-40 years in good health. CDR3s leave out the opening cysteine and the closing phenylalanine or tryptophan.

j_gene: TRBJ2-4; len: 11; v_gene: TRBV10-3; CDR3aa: ASSLGQENIQY
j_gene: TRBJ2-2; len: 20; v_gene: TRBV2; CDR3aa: ASSDPSSSGTSGRANTGELF
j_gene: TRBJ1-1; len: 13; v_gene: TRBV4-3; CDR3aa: ASSLGTGGATEAF
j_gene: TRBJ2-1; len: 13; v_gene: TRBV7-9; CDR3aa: ASSPGGNIYNEQF
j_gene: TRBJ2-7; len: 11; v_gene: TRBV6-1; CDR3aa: ASSLQSSYEQY
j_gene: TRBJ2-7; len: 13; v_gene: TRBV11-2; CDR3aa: ASSLGIGGVYEQY
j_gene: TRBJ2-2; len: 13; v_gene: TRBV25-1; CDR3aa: ASSPGTGWTGELF
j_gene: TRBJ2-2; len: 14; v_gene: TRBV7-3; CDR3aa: ASSPIAGANTGELF
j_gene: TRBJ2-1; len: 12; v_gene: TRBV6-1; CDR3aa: ASSARDFNNEQF
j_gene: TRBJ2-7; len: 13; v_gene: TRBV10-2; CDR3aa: ASSESGSSGREQY
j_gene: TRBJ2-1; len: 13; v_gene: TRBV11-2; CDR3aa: ASSLRQGPYNEQF
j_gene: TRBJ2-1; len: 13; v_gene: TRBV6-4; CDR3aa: ASSAGQGGHNEQF
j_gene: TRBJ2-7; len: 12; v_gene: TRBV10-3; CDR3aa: AISEGQSSYEQY
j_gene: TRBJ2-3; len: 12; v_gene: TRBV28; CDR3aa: ASSLGLAGDTQY
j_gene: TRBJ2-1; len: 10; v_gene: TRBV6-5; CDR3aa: ASSYPGNEQF
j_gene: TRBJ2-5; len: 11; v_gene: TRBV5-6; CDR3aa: ASSQQGKETQY
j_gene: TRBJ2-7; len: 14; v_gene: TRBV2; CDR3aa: ASRGGLEGVRQEQY
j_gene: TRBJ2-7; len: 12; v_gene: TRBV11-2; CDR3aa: ASRPRRSSYEQY
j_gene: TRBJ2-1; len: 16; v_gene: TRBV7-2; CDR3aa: ASSLTALAGARGDEQF
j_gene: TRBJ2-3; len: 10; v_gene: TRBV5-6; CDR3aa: ASSGDTDTQY
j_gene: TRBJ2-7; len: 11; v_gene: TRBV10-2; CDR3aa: ASSSGAGYEQY
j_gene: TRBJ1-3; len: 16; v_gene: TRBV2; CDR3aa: ATSGDRGPESSGNTIY
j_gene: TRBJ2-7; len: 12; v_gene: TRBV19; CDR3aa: ASSMQGGAYEQY
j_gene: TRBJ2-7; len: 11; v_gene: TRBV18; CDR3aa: ASRTGMAYEQY
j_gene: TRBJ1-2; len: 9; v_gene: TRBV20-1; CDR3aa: SASGSYGYT
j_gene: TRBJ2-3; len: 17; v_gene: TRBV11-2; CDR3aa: ASSPGTSGKKMGTDTQY
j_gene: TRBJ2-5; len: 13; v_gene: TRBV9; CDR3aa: ASSVGAVDQETQY
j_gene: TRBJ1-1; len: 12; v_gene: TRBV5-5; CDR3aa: ASSAIGSNTEAF
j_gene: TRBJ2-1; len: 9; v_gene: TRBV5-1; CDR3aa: ASSLAGEQF
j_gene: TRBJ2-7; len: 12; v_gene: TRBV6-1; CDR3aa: AAAINLRSYEQY
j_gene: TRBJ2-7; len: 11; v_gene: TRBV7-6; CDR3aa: ASSAAPGYEQY
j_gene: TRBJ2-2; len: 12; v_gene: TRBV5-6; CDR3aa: ASSLDLGTGELF